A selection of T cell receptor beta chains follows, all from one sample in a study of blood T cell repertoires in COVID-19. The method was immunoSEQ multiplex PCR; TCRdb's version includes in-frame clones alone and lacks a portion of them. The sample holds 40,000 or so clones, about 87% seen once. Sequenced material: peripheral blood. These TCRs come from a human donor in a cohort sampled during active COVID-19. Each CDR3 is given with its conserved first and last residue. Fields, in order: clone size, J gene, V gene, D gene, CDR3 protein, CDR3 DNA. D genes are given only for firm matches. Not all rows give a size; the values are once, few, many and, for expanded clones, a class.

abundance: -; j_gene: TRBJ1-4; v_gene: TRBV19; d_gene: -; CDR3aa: CPREPKPNEKLFF; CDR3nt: TGTCCACGGGAACCGAAGCCTAATGAAAAACTGTTTTTT
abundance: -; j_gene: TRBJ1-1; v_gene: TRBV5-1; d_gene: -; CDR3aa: CASSSRGLLNEEAFF; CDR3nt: TGCGCCAGCAGCAGCAGGGGTCTTCTCAATGAAGAAGCTTTCTTT
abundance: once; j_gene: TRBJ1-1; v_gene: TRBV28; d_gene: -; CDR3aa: CASSPRGGRTLMSEAFF; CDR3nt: TGTGCCAGCAGTCCTCGGGGGGGAAGGACACTTATGTCTGAAGCTTTCTTT
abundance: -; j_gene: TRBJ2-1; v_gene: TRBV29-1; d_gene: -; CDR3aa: CSVEEGYSYNEQFF; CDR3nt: TGCAGCGTTGAGGAGGGCTACTCCTACAATGAGCAGTTCTTC
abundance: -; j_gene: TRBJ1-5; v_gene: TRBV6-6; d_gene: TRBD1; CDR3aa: CASSSGQAPQHF; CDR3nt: TGTGCCAGCAGTTCGGGACAGGCCCCCCAGCATTTT
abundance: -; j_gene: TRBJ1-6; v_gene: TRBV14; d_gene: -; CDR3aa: CASSQEPNGEGYYRLYSPLHF; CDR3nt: TGTGCCAGCAGCCAAGAACCCAACGGGGAGGGATATTATCGGTTGTATTCACCCCTCCACTTT
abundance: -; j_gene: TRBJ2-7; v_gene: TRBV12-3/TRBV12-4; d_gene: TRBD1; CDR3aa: CASRQGDNREQYF; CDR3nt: TGTGCCAGCCGACAGGGGGATAATCGCGAGCAGTACTTC
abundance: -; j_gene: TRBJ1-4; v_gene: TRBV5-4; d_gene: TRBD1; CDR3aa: CASSSAQGANEKLFF; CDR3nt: TGTGCCAGCAGCTCAGCACAGGGGGCGAATGAAAAACTGTTTTTT
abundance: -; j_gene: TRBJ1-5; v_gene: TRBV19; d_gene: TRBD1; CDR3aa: CASSRSRDRGSPVVGRKGNQPQHF; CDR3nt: TGTGCCAGTAGTAGGAGCCGGGACAGGGGGTCACCGGTGGTAGGTCGAAAAGGCAATCAGCCCCAGCATTTT
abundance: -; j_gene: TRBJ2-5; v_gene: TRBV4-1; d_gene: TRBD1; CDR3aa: CASSPSGTGEETQYF; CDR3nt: TGCGCCAGCAGCCCTTCCGGGACAGGGGAAGAGACCCAGTACTTC
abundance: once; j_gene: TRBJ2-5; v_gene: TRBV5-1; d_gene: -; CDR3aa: CASSLDAGTGQETQYF; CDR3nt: TGCGCCAGCAGCTTGGACGCGGGAACAGGTCAAGAGACCCAGTACTTC
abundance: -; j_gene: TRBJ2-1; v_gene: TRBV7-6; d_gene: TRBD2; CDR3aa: CASSWYSGSSSYNEQFF; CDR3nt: TGTGCCAGCAGCTGGTATAGCGGGTCGAGCTCCTACAATGAGCAGTTCTTC
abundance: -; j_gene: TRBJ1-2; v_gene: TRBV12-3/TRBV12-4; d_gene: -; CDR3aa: CASSLSANYGYTF; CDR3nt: TGTGCCAGCAGTTTATCAGCTAACTATGGCTACACCTTC
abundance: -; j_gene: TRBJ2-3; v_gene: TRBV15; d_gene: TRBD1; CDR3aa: CATSPQGGTDTQYF; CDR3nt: TGTGCCACCAGCCCTCAGGGGGGCACAGATACGCAGTATTTT
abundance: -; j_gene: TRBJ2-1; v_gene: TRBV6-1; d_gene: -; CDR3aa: CASSEVGPPYNEQFF; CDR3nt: TGTGCCAGCAGTGAAGTGGGGCCACCCTACAATGAGCAGTTCTTC
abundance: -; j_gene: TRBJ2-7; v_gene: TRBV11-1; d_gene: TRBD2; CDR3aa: CASSLEAGASPEQYF; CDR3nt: TGTGCCAGCAGCTTAGAAGCGGGAGCTAGCCCCGAGCAGTACTTC
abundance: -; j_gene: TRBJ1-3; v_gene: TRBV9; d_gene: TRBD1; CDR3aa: CASSAPRGQFNTIYF; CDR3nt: TGTGCCAGCAGCGCCCCCAGGGGGCAATTCAACACCATATATTTT
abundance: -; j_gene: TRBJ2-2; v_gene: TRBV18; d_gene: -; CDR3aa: CASSPRGTGELFF; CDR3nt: TGTGCCAGCTCACCAAGGGGGACCGGGGAGCTGTTTTTT
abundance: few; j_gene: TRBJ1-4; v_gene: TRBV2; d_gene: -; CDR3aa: CAGRGPTNEKLFF; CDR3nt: TGTGCCGGCCGGGGTCCAACTAATGAAAAACTGTTTTTT
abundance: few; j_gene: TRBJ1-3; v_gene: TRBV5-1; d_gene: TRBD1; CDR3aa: CASSPGQGTNTIYF; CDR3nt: TGCGCCAGCAGCCCGGGACAGGGGACAAACACCATATATTTT
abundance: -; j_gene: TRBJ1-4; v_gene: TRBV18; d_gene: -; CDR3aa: CASSPGGYEKLFF; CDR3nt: TGTGCCAGCTCACCAGGAGGGTATGAAAAACTGTTTTTT
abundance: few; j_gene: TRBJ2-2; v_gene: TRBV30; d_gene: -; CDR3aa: CAWSPGVHGTGELFF; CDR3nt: TGTGCCTGGAGTCCCGGGGTCCATGGCACCGGGGAGCTGTTTTTT
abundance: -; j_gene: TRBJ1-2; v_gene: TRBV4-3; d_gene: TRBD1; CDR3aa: CASSQEYRGLTNYGYTF; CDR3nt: TGCGCCAGCAGCCAAGAATACAGGGGACTTACTAACTATGGCTACACCTTC
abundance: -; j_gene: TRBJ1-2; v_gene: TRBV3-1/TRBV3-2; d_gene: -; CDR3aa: CASSQQGTGIGYTF; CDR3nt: TGTGCCAGCAGCCAACAGGGAACTGGGATTGGCTACACCTTC
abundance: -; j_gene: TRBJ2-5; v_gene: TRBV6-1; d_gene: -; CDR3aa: CASSEIVSAAQETQYF; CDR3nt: TGTGCCAGCAGTGAAATTGTTAGCGCGGCACAAGAGACCCAGTACTTC
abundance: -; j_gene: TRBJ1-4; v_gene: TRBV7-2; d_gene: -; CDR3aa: CASSPGNRRTNEKLFF; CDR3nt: TGTGCCAGCAGCCCGGGGAATAGGAGGACTAATGAAAAACTGTTTTTT
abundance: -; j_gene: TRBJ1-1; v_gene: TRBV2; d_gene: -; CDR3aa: CASSGEPGGGTEAFF; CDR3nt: TGTGCCAGCAGTGGAGAACCGGGGGGCGGCACTGAAGCTTTCTTT
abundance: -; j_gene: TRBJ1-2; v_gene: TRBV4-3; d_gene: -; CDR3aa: CASSQDGGGINYGYTF; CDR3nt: TGCGCCAGCAGCCAAGATGGCGGCGGGATTAACTATGGCTACACCTTC
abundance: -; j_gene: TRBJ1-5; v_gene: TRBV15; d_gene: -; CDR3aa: CATSRDVGESWPQHF; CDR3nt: TGTGCCACCAGCAGAGATGTAGGGGAAAGCTGGCCCCAGCATTTT
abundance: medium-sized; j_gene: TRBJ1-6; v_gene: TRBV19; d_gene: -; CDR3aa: CASSISKGASPLHF; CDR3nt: TGTGCCAGTAGTATTTCCAAAGGGGCTTCACCCCTCCACTTT
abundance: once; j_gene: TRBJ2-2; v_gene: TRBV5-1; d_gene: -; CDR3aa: CASSLSPGANTGELFF; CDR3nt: TGCGCCAGCAGCCTTTCACCGGGAGCGAACACCGGGGAGCTGTTTTTT
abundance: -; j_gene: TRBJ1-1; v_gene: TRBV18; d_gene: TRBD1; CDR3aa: CASSPTDRVVEAFF; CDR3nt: TGTGCCAGCTCACCCACGGACAGGGTAGTTGAAGCTTTCTTT
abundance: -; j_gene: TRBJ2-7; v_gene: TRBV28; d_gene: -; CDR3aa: CASSLRTYYTQSSYEQYF; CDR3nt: TGTGCCAGCAGTTTAAGAACCTACTACACCCAATCCTCCTACGAGCAGTACTTC
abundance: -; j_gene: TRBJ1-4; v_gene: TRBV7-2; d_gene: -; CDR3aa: CASSLDRVPNEKLFF; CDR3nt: TGTGCCAGCAGCTTAGACAGGGTCCCTAATGAAAAACTGTTTTTT
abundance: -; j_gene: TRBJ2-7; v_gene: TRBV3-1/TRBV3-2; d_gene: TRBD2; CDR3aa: CASSHGLDEQYF; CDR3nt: TGTGCCAGCAGCCACGGACTAGACGAGCAGTACTTC
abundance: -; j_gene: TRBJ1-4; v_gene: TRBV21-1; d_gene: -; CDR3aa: CASSNTRGDNGTGNEKLFF; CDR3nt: TGTGCCAGCAGCAATACTCGGGGAGATAACGGGACAGGGAATGAAAAACTGTTTTTT
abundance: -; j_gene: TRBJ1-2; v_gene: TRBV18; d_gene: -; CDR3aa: CASSPTSDSYGYTF; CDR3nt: TGTGCCAGCTCACCGACTTCGGACAGCTATGGCTACACCTTC
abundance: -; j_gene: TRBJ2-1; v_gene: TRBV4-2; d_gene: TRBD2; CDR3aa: CASSQETGTSGNEQFF; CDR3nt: TGTGCCAGCAGCCAAGAGACCGGGACTAGCGGCAATGAGCAGTTCTTC
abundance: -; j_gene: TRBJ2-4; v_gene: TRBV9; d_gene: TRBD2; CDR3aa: CASSPRLAGGNIQYF; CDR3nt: TGTGCCAGCAGCCCAAGACTAGCGGGCGGAAACATTCAGTACTTC
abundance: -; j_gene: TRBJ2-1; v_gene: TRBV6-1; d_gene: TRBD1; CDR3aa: CASSGPTGGVINEQFF; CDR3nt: TGTGCCAGCAGTGGTCCAACAGGGGGCGTTATAAATGAGCAGTTCTTC
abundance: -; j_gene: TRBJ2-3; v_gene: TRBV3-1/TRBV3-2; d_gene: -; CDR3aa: CASSQVTGGGGTQYF; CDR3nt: TGTGCCAGCAGCCAAGTGACAGGTGGAGGAGGTACGCAGTATTTT